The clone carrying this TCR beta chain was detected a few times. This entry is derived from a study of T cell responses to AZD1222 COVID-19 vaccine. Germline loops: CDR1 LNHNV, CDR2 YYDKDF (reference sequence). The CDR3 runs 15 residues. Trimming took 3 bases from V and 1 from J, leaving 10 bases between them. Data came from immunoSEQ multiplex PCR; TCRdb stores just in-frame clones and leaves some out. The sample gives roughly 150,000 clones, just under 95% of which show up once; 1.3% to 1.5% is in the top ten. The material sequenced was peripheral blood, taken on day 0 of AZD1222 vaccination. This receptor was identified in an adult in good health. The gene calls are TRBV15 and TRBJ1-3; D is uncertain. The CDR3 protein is CATSSLRGSGNTIYF. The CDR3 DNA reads TGTGCCACCAGCAGTCTCCGGGGTTCTGGAAACACCATATATTTT.